This entry describes one TCR beta chain. The antigen remains undetermined. The data stem from a study of cytomegalovirus exposure and HLA in healthy donors. Overall study findings and caveats: Cytomegalovirus association was listed for roughly 160 TCR beta chains. Among TCR sequences, most were rare, though some public TCRs appeared in many donors. The tendency of first-cohort TCR clusters to co-occur in the roughly 130 validation repertoires was the finding of a later analysis.

This CDR3 contains 13 residues. Germline CDR1 MNHNS, CDR2 SASEGT. Trimming removed 6 bases from V and 8 bases from J, with 16 bases in between. TCRdb's copy holds only in-frame clones and misses some; the assay was immunoSEQ multiplex PCR. The repertoire consists of 200,000 to 250,000 clones, with about 86% occurring once and the leading ten covering 2.9%. The sequencing sample was made of PBMCs. This receptor was taken from a woman aged 18-30 years in good health and CMV-seronegative. V and J are TRBV6-1 and TRBJ1-2; TRBD1 is a possible D gene (6 bases). This CDR3 is CASRGREGVGYTF. In DNA form, the CDR3 reads TGTGCCAGCAGAGGACGGGAGGGGGTAGGCTACACCTTC.